A selection of T cell receptor beta chains follows, all from one sample in a study of blood T cells in healthy people across ages. MiXCR, run by TCRdb on the 5' RACE reads, gives a single entry per CDR3 protein. Of 450,000 to 700,000 distinct CDR3 sequences listed, 25% to 30% were seen once; the top ten hold 18%. The sample comprised blood. These receptors all come from a woman in her 70s in good health. CDR3s include the opening cysteine and the closing phenylalanine or tryptophan. A D gene is named only where the DNA matches it firmly. Clone size, where shown, is once, few, many, or a class for clones that have expanded.

v_call: TRBV10-3; clone_size: .; d_call: TRBD1; cdr3_aa: CAISESQGTNEKLFF
v_call: TRBV18; clone_size: .; d_call: .; cdr3_aa: CASATDNNEKLFF
v_call: TRBV11-2; clone_size: .; d_call: .; cdr3_aa: CASARGTQETQYF
v_call: TRBV19; clone_size: .; d_call: .; cdr3_aa: CASRSLGGRDEQFF
v_call: TRBV5-1; clone_size: few; d_call: .; cdr3_aa: CASSLSLQFEQYF
v_call: TRBV10-3; clone_size: .; d_call: .; cdr3_aa: CAIGRDWNTDTQYF
v_call: TRBV4-2; clone_size: many; d_call: TRBD1; cdr3_aa: CASSQRTGGPYEQYF
v_call: TRBV7-2; clone_size: few; d_call: TRBD1; cdr3_aa: CASSTNRGDEQYF
v_call: TRBV28; clone_size: .; d_call: .; cdr3_aa: CASSLTREREITYEQYF
v_call: TRBV29-1; clone_size: .; d_call: .; cdr3_aa: CSVEVSYNSPLHF
v_call: TRBV2; clone_size: .; d_call: TRBD2; cdr3_aa: CASSEKETSGGAMQYF
v_call: TRBV4-3; clone_size: .; d_call: .; cdr3_aa: CASSQEGRLDTQYF
v_call: TRBV20-1; clone_size: few; d_call: TRBD1; cdr3_aa: CSAITRTGNGETQYF
v_call: TRBV10-3; clone_size: few; d_call: TRBD2; cdr3_aa: CAIGISGGGETQCF
v_call: TRBV5-1; clone_size: .; d_call: .; cdr3_aa: CASSLAGLPDTQYF
v_call: TRBV12-3/TRBV12-4; clone_size: .; d_call: .; cdr3_aa: CASRTARNTIYF
v_call: TRBV5-1; clone_size: few; d_call: .; cdr3_aa: CASSSGEYEAFF
v_call: TRBV12-3/TRBV12-4; clone_size: few; d_call: .; cdr3_aa: CASSFQDSRGWGEQYF
v_call: TRBV29-1; clone_size: few; d_call: .; cdr3_aa: CSVLAGVGYGYTF
v_call: TRBV29-1; clone_size: few; d_call: .; cdr3_aa: CSDREVGNEQFF
v_call: TRBV7-6; clone_size: .; d_call: .; cdr3_aa: CASSRYGGSYNEQFF
v_call: TRBV5-5; clone_size: .; d_call: .; cdr3_aa: CASSLAAGMLELFF
v_call: TRBV20-1; clone_size: .; d_call: .; cdr3_aa: CSGREQGKNTEAFF
v_call: TRBV4-3; clone_size: few; d_call: .; cdr3_aa: CASSQGRNIQYF
v_call: TRBV11-2; clone_size: many; d_call: TRBD1; cdr3_aa: CASRDRANSGANVLTF
v_call: TRBV12-3/TRBV12-4; clone_size: .; d_call: .; cdr3_aa: CASIDPGASANNEQFF
v_call: TRBV11-2; clone_size: .; d_call: .; cdr3_aa: CASSLVKGRVNEQFF
v_call: TRBV7-2; clone_size: .; d_call: .; cdr3_aa: CASSPQGPPLTWTQYF
v_call: TRBV10-3; clone_size: few; d_call: TRBD1; cdr3_aa: CAIRRTGGEQYF
v_call: TRBV13; clone_size: few; d_call: TRBD2; cdr3_aa: CASSTSGGYYNEQFF
v_call: TRBV7-8; clone_size: few; d_call: .; cdr3_aa: CASSLARGHINSPLHF
v_call: TRBV30; clone_size: .; d_call: .; cdr3_aa: CAWSPPMSGELFF
v_call: TRBV20-1; clone_size: few; d_call: .; cdr3_aa: CSAAPPGLNSFGSTEAFF
v_call: TRBV5-1; clone_size: .; d_call: .; cdr3_aa: CASSSRRRVNDYGTQYF
v_call: TRBV20-1; clone_size: .; d_call: .; cdr3_aa: CSAPGTQVETQYF
v_call: TRBV20-1; clone_size: .; d_call: .; cdr3_aa: CSARDYEQFF
v_call: TRBV20-1; clone_size: few; d_call: .; cdr3_aa: CSARSRGEDYGYTF
v_call: TRBV7-3; clone_size: .; d_call: .; cdr3_aa: CASSSDFYNEQFF
v_call: TRBV2; clone_size: .; d_call: .; cdr3_aa: CASRGSYNSPLHF
v_call: TRBV6-2/TRBV6-3; clone_size: few; d_call: TRBD2; cdr3_aa: CASRPPGGVVSGELFF
v_call: TRBV5-1; clone_size: few; d_call: .; cdr3_aa: CASSLQGISMETQYF
v_call: TRBV3-1; clone_size: .; d_call: .; cdr3_aa: CASSLFGSTDTQYF
v_call: TRBV6-2/TRBV6-3; clone_size: .; d_call: .; cdr3_aa: CASSQYTETQYF
v_call: TRBV10-3; clone_size: .; d_call: TRBD2; cdr3_aa: CAISEYEAGEETQYF
v_call: TRBV6-1; clone_size: few; d_call: .; cdr3_aa: CASTPNGVLSAAFF
v_call: TRBV7-2; clone_size: few; d_call: TRBD2; cdr3_aa: CASSNRLAGGGEQYF
v_call: TRBV25-1; clone_size: .; d_call: TRBD1; cdr3_aa: CASSEYKDRYRVGNTEAFF
v_call: TRBV18; clone_size: few; d_call: .; cdr3_aa: CASSQTSFGQGAQETQYF
v_call: TRBV4-3; clone_size: .; d_call: .; cdr3_aa: CASSLGVPDTEAFF
v_call: TRBV29-1; clone_size: .; d_call: .; cdr3_aa: CSVEARTGSSYEQYF
v_call: TRBV6-5; clone_size: few; d_call: .; cdr3_aa: CASSYYAGTHSPLHF
v_call: TRBV6-2/TRBV6-3; clone_size: few; d_call: .; cdr3_aa: CASSPRMGYTF
v_call: TRBV20-1; clone_size: .; d_call: .; cdr3_aa: CSAGSPGTQNEKLFF
v_call: TRBV20-1; clone_size: .; d_call: .; cdr3_aa: CSASPFLRQETQYF